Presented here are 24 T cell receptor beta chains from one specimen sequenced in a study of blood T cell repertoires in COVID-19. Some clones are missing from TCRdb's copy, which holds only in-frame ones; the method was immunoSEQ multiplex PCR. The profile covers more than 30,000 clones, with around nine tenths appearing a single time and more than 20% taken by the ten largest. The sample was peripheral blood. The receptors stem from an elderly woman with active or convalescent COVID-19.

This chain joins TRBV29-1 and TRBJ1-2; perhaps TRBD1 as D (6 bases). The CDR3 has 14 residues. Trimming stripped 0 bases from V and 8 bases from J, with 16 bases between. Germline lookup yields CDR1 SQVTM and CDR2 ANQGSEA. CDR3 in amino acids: CSVEESRGQGGYTF. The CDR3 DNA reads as TGCAGCGTTGAAGAGTCCAGGGGCCAAGGGGGCTACACCTTC. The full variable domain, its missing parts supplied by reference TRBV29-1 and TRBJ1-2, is SAVISQKPSRDICQRGTSLTIQCQVDSQVTMMFWYRQQPGQSLTLIATANQGSEATYESGFVIDKFPISRPNLTFSTLTVSNMSPEDSSIYLCSVEESRGQGGYTFGSGTRLTVV.

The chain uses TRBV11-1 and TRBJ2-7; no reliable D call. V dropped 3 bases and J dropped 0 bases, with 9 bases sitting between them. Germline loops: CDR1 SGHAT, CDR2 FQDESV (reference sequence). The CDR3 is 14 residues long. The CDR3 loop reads CASSFGQNSYEQYF. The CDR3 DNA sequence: TGTGCCAGCAGCTTTGGGCAGAACTCCTACGAGCAGTACTTC. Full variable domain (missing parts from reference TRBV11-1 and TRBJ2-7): EAEVAQSPRYKITEKSQAVAFWCDPISGHATLYWYRQILGQGPELLVQFQDESVVDDSQLPKDRFSAERLKGVDSTLKIQPAELGDSAMYLCASSFGQNSYEQYFGPGTRLTVT.

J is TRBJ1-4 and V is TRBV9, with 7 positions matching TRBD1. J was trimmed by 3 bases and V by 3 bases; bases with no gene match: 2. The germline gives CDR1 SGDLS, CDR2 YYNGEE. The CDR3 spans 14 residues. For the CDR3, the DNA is TGTGCCAGCAGCGCGGGACAGCCTAATGAAAAACTGTTTTTT. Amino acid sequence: CASSAGQPNEKLFF.

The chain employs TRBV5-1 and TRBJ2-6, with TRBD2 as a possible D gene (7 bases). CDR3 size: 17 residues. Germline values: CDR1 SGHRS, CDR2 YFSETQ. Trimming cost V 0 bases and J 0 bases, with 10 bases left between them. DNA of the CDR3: TGCGCCAGCAGCTTGGAGGGGGGGTCCTCTGGGGCCAACGTCCTGACTTTC. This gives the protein CASSLEGGSSGANVLTF.

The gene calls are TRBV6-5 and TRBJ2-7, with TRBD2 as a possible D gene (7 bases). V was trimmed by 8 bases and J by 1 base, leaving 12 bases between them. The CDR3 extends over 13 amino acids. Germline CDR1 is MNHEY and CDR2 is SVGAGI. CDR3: CASGGASSYEQYF. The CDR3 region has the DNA TGTGCCAGCGGGGGGGCATCGTCCTACGAGCAGTACTTC.

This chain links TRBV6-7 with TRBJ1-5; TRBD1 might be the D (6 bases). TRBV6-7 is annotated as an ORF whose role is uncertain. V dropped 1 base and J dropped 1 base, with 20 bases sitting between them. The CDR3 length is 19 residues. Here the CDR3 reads CASSYFLPPRTVSNQPQHF. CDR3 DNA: TGTGCCAGCAGTTACTTTTTGCCCCCTCGGACAGTAAGCAATCAGCCCCAGCATTTT.

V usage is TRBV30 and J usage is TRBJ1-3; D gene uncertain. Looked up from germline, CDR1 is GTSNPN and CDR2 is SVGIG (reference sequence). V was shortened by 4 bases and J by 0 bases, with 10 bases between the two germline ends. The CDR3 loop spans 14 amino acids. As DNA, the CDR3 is TGTGCCTGGACTCCCACACGCTCTGGAAACACCATATATTTT. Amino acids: CAWTPTRSGNTIYF.

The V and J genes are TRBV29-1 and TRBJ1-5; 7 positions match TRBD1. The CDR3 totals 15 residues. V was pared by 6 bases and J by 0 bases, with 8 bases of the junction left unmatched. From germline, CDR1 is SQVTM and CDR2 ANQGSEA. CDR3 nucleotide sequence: TGCAGCGTCCGACAGGGACAATATAGCAATCAGCCCCAGCATTTT. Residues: CSVRQGQYSNQPQHF.

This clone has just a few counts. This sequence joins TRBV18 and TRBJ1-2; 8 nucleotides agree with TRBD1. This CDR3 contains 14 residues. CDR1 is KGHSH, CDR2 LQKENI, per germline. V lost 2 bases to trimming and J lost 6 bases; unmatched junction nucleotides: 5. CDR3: CASSPVAQGDGYTF. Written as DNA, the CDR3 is TGTGCCAGCTCACCAGTCGCACAGGGGGATGGCTACACCTTC.

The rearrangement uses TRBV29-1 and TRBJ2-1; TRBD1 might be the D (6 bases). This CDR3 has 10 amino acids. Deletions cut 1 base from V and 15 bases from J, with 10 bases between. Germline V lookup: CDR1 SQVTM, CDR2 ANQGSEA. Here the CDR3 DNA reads TGCAGCGTTGAAGTGGGGGCAGGGTTCTTC. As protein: CSVEVGAGFF.

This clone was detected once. CDR3 sequence (DNA): TGTGCCAGCAGTACCGGACAGTATAATTCACCCCTCCACTTT. Amino acids: CASSTGQYNSPLHF. The chain recombines TRBV27 with TRBJ1-6; tentative D call: TRBD1 (6 bases). V lost 5 bases to trimming and J lost 4 bases, with 9 bases between them. In germline, CDR1 is MNHEY, CDR2 SMNVEV (reference sequence). CDR3 size: 14 residues.

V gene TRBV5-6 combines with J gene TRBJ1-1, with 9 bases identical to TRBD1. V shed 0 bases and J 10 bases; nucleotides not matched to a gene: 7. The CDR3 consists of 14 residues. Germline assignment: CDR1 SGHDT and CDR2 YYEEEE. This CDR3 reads CASSLAGQGRRAFF. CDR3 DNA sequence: TGTGCCAGCAGCTTGGCGGGACAGGGTCGGAGAGCTTTCTTT. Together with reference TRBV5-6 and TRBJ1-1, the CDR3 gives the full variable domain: DAGVTQSPTHLIKTRGQQVTLRCSPKSGHDTVSWYQQALGQGPQFIFQYYEEEERQRGNFPDRFSGHQFPNYSSELNVNALLLGDSALYLCASSLAGQGRRAFFGQGTRLTVV.

The CDR3, as DNA: TGTGCCAGCACCATGGGCCAGCCACGTACAGATACGCAGTATTTT. This encodes CASTMGQPRTDTQYF. This sequence joins TRBV25-1 and TRBJ2-3, with D unresolved. CDR3 length: 15 residues. Per the germline V gene, CDR1 is MGHDK and CDR2 is SYGVNS. V shed 7 bases and J shed 3 bases, with 17 bases lying between them.

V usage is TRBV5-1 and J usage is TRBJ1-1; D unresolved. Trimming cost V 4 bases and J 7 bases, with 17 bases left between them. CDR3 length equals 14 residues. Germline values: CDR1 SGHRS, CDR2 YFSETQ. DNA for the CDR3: TGCGCCAGCAGCCCCGAGCTGAGGGCCGTTGAAGCTTTCTTT. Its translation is CASSPELRAVEAFF.

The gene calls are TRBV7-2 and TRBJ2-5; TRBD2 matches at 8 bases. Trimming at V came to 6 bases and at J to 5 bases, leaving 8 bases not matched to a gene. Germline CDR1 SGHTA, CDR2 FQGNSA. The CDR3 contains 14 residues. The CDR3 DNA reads TGTGCCAGCAGTTTCCCGGGGGGGTGGGAGACCCAGTACTTC. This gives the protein CASSFPGGWETQYF.

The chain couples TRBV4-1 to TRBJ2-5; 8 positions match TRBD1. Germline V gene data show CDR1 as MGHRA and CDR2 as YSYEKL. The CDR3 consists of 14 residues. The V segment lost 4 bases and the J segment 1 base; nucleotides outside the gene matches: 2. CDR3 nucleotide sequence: TGCGCCAGCAGCCGGACAGGGCCCCAAGAGACCCAGTACTTC. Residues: CASSRTGPQETQYF.

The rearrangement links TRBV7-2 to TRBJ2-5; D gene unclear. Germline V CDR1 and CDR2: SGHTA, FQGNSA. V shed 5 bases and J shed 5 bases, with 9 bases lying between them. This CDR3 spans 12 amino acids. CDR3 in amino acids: CASSLPSETQYF. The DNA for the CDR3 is TGTGCCAGCAGCCTCCCGAGTGAGACCCAGTACTTC.

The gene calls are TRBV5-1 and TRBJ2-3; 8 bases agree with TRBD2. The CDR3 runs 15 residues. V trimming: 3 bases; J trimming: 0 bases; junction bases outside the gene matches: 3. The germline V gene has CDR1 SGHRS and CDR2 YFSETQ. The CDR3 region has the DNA TGCGCCAGCAGCTGGACTAGCAGTAGCACAGATACGCAGTATTTT. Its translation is CASSWTSSSTDTQYF.

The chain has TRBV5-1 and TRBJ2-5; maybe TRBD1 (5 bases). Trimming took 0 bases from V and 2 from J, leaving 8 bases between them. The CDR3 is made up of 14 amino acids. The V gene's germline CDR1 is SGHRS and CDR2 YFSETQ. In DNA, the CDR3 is TGCGCCAGCAGCTTGGGGACATATCAAGAGACCCAGTACTTC. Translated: CASSLGTYQETQYF.

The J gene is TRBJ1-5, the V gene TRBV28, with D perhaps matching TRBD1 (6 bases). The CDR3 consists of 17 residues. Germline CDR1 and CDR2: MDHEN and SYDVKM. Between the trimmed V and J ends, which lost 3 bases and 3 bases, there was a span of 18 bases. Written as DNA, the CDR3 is TGTGCCAGCAGTTTTAGGGTTGGAGGGGGGGCCAATCAGCCCCAGCATTTT. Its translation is CASSFRVGGGANQPQHF. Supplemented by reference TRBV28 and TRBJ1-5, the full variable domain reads DVKVTQSSRYLVKRTGEKVFLECVQDMDHENMFWYRQDPGLGLRLIYFSYDVKMKEKGDIPEGYSVSREKKERFSLILESASTNQTSMYLCASSFRVGGGANQPQHFGDGTRLSIL.

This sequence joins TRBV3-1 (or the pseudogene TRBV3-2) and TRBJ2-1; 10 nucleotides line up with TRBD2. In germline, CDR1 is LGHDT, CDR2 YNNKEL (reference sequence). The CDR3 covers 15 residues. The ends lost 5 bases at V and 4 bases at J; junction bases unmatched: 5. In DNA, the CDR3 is TGTGCCAGCAGCAAAAGCGGGGGGGATTACAATGAGCAGTTCTTC. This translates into CASSKSGGDYNEQFF.

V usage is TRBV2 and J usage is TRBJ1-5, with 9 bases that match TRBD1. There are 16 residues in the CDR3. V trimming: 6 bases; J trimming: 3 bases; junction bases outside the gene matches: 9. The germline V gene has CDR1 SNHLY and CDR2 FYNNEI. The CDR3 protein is CASRQTGGSVNQPQHF. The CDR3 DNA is TGTGCCAGCAGGCAAACAGGGGGCTCGGTCAATCAGCCCCAGCATTTT.

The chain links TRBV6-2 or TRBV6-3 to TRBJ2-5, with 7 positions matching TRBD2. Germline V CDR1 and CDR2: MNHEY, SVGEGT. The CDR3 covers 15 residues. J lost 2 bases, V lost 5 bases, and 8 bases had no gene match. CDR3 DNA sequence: TGTGCCAGCAGTAACCCCGGGACTATACAAGAGACCCAGTACTTC. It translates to CASSNPGTIQETQYF.

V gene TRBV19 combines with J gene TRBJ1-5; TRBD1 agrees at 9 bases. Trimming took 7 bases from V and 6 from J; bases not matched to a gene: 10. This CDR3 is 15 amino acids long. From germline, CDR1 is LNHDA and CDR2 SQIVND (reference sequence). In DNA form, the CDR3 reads TGTGCCAGTAAAATCCGACAGGGGGTGTTTCAGCCCCAGCATTTT. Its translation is CASKIRQGVFQPQHF.